The 29 T cell receptor beta chains below all came from one sample that was sequenced in a study of T cells in Graves' hyperthyroidism and ophthalmopathy. Researchers took RNA transcripts and amplified the TCR beta CDR3 regions from them. With the HTBI primer set, the TCR CDR3 went through a first round of RT-PCR. Each CDR3 protein is one row after TCRdb ran MiXCR on the multiplex PCR reads. In the table there are approximately 620,000 distinct CDR3 sequences, about 15% of which are singletons. Material: blood. All receptors derive from a woman in her thirties with Graves' hyperthyroidism that later progressed to Graves' ophthalmopathy.

This clonotype was picked up many times. CDR3 protein: CAISDSGPVGAFF. As DNA, the CDR3 is TGTGCCATCAGTGACTCGGGCCCCGTGGGAGCTTTCTTT. This rearrangement joins TRBV10-3 to TRBJ1-1, with unresolved D. Trimming took 3 bases from V and 10 from J, leaving 15 bases between them. The CDR3 is 13 residues long. Germline V CDR1 and CDR2: ENHRY, SYGVKD.

This clonotype appeared many times. This chain links TRBV7-3 with TRBJ2-3, with D maybe TRBD2 (6 bases). This CDR3 contains 16 residues. Trimming removed 5 bases at V and 3 bases at J, with 18 bases between. Germline CDR1 is SGHTA and CDR2 is FQGTGA. The CDR3 region is CASSTPSGGGTDTQYF. The CDR3 DNA is TGTGCCAGCAGCACCCCTTCCGGGGGAGGAACAGATACGCAGTATTTT.

The sample holds many counts of this clonotype. This chain connects TRBV5-6 to TRBJ1-1; D gene ambiguous. Germline V lookup: CDR1 SGHDT, CDR2 YYEEEE. V was shortened by 4 bases and J by 2 bases, with 15 bases between the two germline ends. The CDR3 spans 15 residues. CDR3 bases: TGTGCCAGCAGCCGAGACGGATCCCTCAACACTGAAGCTTTCTTT. Its translation is CASSRDGSLNTEAFF.

At least ten counts were recorded for this clonotype. V gene TRBV12-3 or TRBV12-4 combines with J gene TRBJ1-6; D is undetermined. With 6 bases removed from V and 9 bases from J, the gap between germline ends came to 12 bases. CDR3 size: 13 residues. This CDR3 is CASSPRVGSPLHF. The CDR3, as DNA: TGTGCCAGCAGCCCAAGGGTCGGTTCACCCCTCCACTTT.

This clonotype was counted at least ten times. This chain links TRBV3-1 with TRBJ1-5, with D uncertain. Trimming shortened V by 2 bases and J by 0 bases, and 8 bases separated the two germline ends. CDR1 is LGHDT and CDR2 is YNNKEL in the germline V gene (reference sequence). This CDR3 has 15 amino acids. CDR3 sequence (DNA): TGTGCCAGCAGCCAAAGACTGGCTAGCAATCAGCCCCAGCATTTT. Its translation: CASSQRLASNQPQHF.

This clonotype was seen repeatedly, ten times or more. The chain carries TRBV29-1 and TRBJ2-1, with TRBD2 identical over 8 bases. CDR1 is SQVTM, CDR2 ANQGSEA, per germline. The junction had 5 bases not matched to a gene; V was cut back by 1 base and J by 3 bases. The length of the CDR3 is 15 residues. CDR3 nucleotide sequence: TGCAGCGTTGAAGGAGCGGGAGCAGGCTACAATGAGCAGTTCTTC. As protein: CSVEGAGAGYNEQFF.

This clonotype was seen a few times. This rearrangement joins TRBV6-1 to TRBJ1-5; 10 bases line up with TRBD1. The CDR3 spans 15 residues. Germline V lookup: CDR1 MNHNS, CDR2 SASEGT. V shed 7 bases and J 4 bases; nucleotides not matched to a gene: 7. CDR3 DNA: TGTGCCAGCATCAAGACAGGGGGCTTAAATCAGCCCCAGCATTTT. As protein: CASIKTGGLNQPQHF.

The V and J genes are TRBV19 and TRBJ1-3, with 8 bases lining up with TRBD1. Germline V CDR1 and CDR2: LNHDA, SQIVND (reference sequence). The J segment lost 0 bases and the V segment lost 4 bases, leaving 8 bases of the junction unmatched. There are 17 residues in the CDR3. CDR3 coding DNA: TGTGCCAGTAGTACATACACAGGGGGAAGCTCTGGAAACACCATATATTTT. It specifies CASSTYTGGSSGNTIYF.

This clonotype was counted at least ten times. J is TRBJ2-5 and V is TRBV6-2 or TRBV6-3; 13 nucleotides agree with TRBD2. The germline V gene encodes CDR1 MNHEY and CDR2 SVGEGT. Trimming at V came to 2 bases and at J to 1 base, leaving 7 bases not matched to a gene. CDR3 size: 18 residues. The CDR3 loop reads CASSYGWGTSGAQETQYF. Here the CDR3 DNA reads TGTGCCAGCAGTTACGGATGGGGGACTAGCGGGGCCCAAGAGACCCAGTACTTC.

Many counts were recorded for this clonotype. The chain employs TRBV6-1 and TRBJ2-5; 14 nucleotides line up with TRBD2. Trimming cost V 6 bases and J 4 bases; bases outside gene matches: 1. This CDR3 has 14 residues. CDR1 is MNHNS and CDR2 is SASEGT in the germline V gene. CDR3 amino acids: CASSGTSGRETQYF. CDR3 coding DNA: TGTGCCAGCAGCGGGACTAGCGGGAGAGAGACCCAGTACTTC.

This clonotype was observed at least ten times. The V gene is TRBV28, the J gene TRBJ2-1, with 9 bases aligning to TRBD1. Trimming removed 4 bases from V and 6 bases from J; junction bases left unmatched: 7. Germline V lookup: CDR1 MDHEN, CDR2 SYDVKM. The CDR3 length is 15 residues. In nucleotides, the CDR3 is TGTGCCAGCAGTTCAGGGGGACAGGGAAGCAATGAGCAGTTCTTC. Protein sequence: CASSSGGQGSNEQFF.

This clonotype has ten or more counts. J is TRBJ1-5 and V is TRBV6-2 or TRBV6-3; 7 nucleotides agree with TRBD1. Germline trimming cut 0 bases from V and 4 bases from J; bases unmatched to any gene: 6. From germline, CDR1 is MNHEY and CDR2 SVGEGT. The CDR3 length is 16 residues. The CDR3: CASSYSPDRINQPQHF. CDR3 sequence (DNA): TGTGCCAGCAGTTACTCCCCGGACAGGATAAATCAGCCCCAGCATTTT.

V is TRBV7-2 and J is TRBJ1-1, with D unclear. Germline lookup yields CDR1 SGHTA and CDR2 FQGNSA. CDR3 length: 11 residues. V dropped 4 bases and J dropped 11 bases, with 11 bases sitting between them. CDR3 region: CASSYTHEAFF. For the CDR3, the DNA is TGTGCCAGCAGCTACACTCACGAGGCTTTCTTT.

This clonotype came up a few times. The chain joins TRBV20-1 to TRBJ2-7, with TRBD1 matching 9 bases. Germline V CDR1 and CDR2: DFQATT, SNEGSKA (reference sequence). CDR3 length: 14 residues. V lost 3 bases and J lost 5; bases outside the gene matches: 8. The CDR3 DNA sequence: TGCAGTGCTAGTAGGACAGGGGATCGACACGAGCAGTACTTC. This translates into CSASRTGDRHEQYF.

This clonotype was counted between two and nine times. The rearrangement joins TRBV5-4 to TRBJ2-7; D gene unclear. Germline loops: CDR1 SGHNT, CDR2 YYREEE (reference sequence). CDR3 length: 16 amino acids. V gave up 0 bases and J gave up 1 base, with 14 bases separating them. Here the CDR3 reads CASSLEVVAGSYEQYF. DNA of the CDR3: TGTGCCAGCAGCTTGGAGGTAGTGGCTGGTTCCTACGAGCAGTACTTC.

For this clonotype: A much larger clone is a single base away; this may be a read error. The V and J genes are TRBV6-2 or TRBV6-3 and TRBJ1-4; D unresolved. Germline CDR1 reads MNHEY; CDR2 reads SVGEGT. The CDR3 has 16 amino acids. The CDR3 DNA follows: TGTGCCAGCGGTTACGGCCTGGAGGATGTAAGTGAAAAACTGTTTTTT. It is translated as CASGYGLEDVSEKLFF.

This clonotype was seen repeatedly, ten times or more. The chain combines TRBV28 with TRBJ2-7; D might be TRBD1 (6 bases). CDR3 length: 13 amino acids. With 6 bases removed from V and 2 bases from J, the gap between germline ends came to 11 bases. CDR1 is MDHEN and CDR2 is SYDVKM in the germline V gene. For the CDR3, the DNA is TGTGCCAGCAGGATACAGGGTCCCTACGAGCAGTACTTC. Amino acid sequence: CASRIQGPYEQYF.

This clonotype was seen ten or more times. The chain carries TRBV24-1 and TRBJ1-1; 10 bases are shared with TRBD1. The germline V gene encodes CDR1 KGHDR and CDR2 SFDVKD. CDR3 length equals 15 residues. Losses at the gene ends were 10 bases for V and 8 bases for J; bases not matched to a gene: 15. CDR3 loop: CATSAGTGEISEAFF. The CDR3 bases are TGTGCCACTTCAGCAGGGACAGGGGAGATTTCAGAAGCTTTCTTT.

This chain uses TRBV20-1 with TRBJ1-1; weak D call: TRBD1 (6 bases). The CDR3 runs 13 residues. Germline loops: CDR1 DFQATT, CDR2 SNEGSKA (reference sequence). Trimming stripped 6 bases from V and 1 base from J, with 12 bases between. CDR3 region: CSANGQQNTEAFF. The DNA of the CDR3 is TGCAGTGCAAATGGACAGCAGAACACTGAAGCTTTCTTT.

The chain uses TRBV29-1 and TRBJ2-1, with D possibly TRBD2 on 5 matching bases. The CDR3 contains 15 residues. The ends were cut back, 5 bases at V and 0 bases at J, with 14 bases in the middle. Germline V lookup: CDR1 SQVTM, CDR2 ANQGSEA. In DNA, the CDR3 is TGCAGCGTTTACTCGGACTGGAGCTCCTACAATGAGCAGTTCTTC. Protein: CSVYSDWSSYNEQFF.

This clonotype was recorded at least ten times. CDR3 nucleotides: TGTGCCACCTCCACCCGGGAGTCTGGGGAGCTGTTTTTT. This encodes CATSTRESGELFF. The rearrangement joins TRBV19 to TRBJ2-2; tentatively, D is TRBD2 (6 bases). Trimming pared 10 bases from V and 8 bases from J, leaving 17 bases between. Looked up from germline, CDR1 is LNHDA and CDR2 is SQIVND (reference sequence). CDR3 length equals 13 residues. Variable domain in full (rest from reference TRBV19 and TRBJ2-2): DGGITQSPKYLFRKEGQNVTLSCEQNLNHDAMYWYRQDPGQGLRLIYYSQIVNDFQKGDIAEGYSVSREKKESFPLTVTSAQKNPTAFYLCATSTRESGELFFGEGSRLTVL.

J is TRBJ2-4 and V is TRBV14, with no clear D. CDR3 length: 17 amino acids. Germline CDR1 is SGHDN and CDR2 is FVKESK. Trimming left V 0 bases short and J 0 bases short, with 12 bases between. This chain's CDR3 is CASSQDVGLGAKNIQYF. In DNA form, the CDR3 reads TGTGCCAGCAGCCAAGATGTAGGGCTGGGAGCCAAAAACATTCAGTACTTC.

This clonotype appeared many times. This chain uses TRBV2 with TRBJ1-1; D is perhaps TRBD1 (6 bases). Deletions cut 7 bases from V and 0 bases from J, with 12 bases between. This CDR3 is 14 amino acids long. The V gene's germline CDR1 is SNHLY and CDR2 FYNNEI. The CDR3 nucleotides read TGTGCCAGCACCCGGACAGTCCTGAACACTGAAGCTTTCTTT. It translates to CASTRTVLNTEAFF.

In this sample, this clonotype turned up many times. The germline gene is not matched at one end of the junction; a read error may be the cause. The chain employs TRBV28 and TRBJ1-1, with unresolved D. This CDR3 is built from 16 residues. Germline assignment: CDR1 MDHEN and CDR2 SYDVKM. The CDR3 sequence is CASTLPYTASNTEASF. The CDR3 DNA reads TGTGCCAGCACCTTACCCTATACGGCCTCAAACACTGAAGCTTCCTTT.

This chain joins TRBV2 and TRBJ2-1, with 11 bases that match TRBD2. Germline values: CDR1 SNHLY, CDR2 FYNNEI. With 3 bases clipped from V and 4 bases from J, the junction kept 11 bases outside the gene matches. The CDR3 extends over 18 amino acids. The CDR3 DNA sequence: TGTGCCAGCAGTGAGCGGGGGGCTAGCGGGAGGTCATACAATGAGCAGTTCTTC. Protein: CASSERGASGRSYNEQFF.

This clonotype was picked up many times. The chain joins TRBV19 to TRBJ1-1, with D possibly matching TRBD1 (5 bases). CDR1 is LNHDA, CDR2 SQIVND, per germline (reference sequence). V was cut by 6 bases and J by 0 bases, with 17 bases left in between. This CDR3 has 16 amino acids. The CDR3 sequence is CASRHGDGKMNTEAFF. The CDR3 DNA sequence: TGTGCCAGTAGGCATGGGGACGGAAAAATGAACACTGAAGCTTTCTTT.

This clonotype was seen ten or more times. The V and J genes are TRBV27 and TRBJ2-1, with 7 bases that match TRBD2. CDR3 length: 15 residues. The V and J ends lost 2 bases and 5 bases, in that order; junction bases with no gene match: 6. Germline-derived CDR1 and CDR2 are MNHEY and SMNVEV (reference sequence). CDR3 nucleotide sequence: TGTGCCAGCAGTTTAGCCGGGACTAAGGACAATGAGCAGTTCTTC. As protein: CASSLAGTKDNEQFF.

This clonotype appeared a few times. The chain recombines TRBV9 with TRBJ1-1; D unclear. Trimming removed 4 bases from V and 7 bases from J, with 11 bases in between. The CDR3 sequence is 12 residues long. The germline V gene encodes CDR1 SGDLS and CDR2 YYNGEE. For the CDR3, the DNA is TGTGCCAGCAGCCCCCTCGGCTTTGAAGCTTTCTTT. Protein sequence: CASSPLGFEAFF.

At least ten counts were recorded for this clonotype. The V and J genes are TRBV28 and TRBJ2-7, with 11 bases that match TRBD1. There are 14 residues in the CDR3. CDR1 and CDR2 from the germline V gene are MDHEN and SYDVKM. V trimming: 8 bases; J trimming: 6 bases; junction bases outside the gene matches: 9. The CDR3 sequence: CASLGDRGLFEQYF. The CDR3 DNA follows: TGTGCCAGCCTTGGGGACAGGGGGTTGTTCGAGCAGTACTTC.